The next 31 T cell receptor beta chains were all read from a single sample in a study of blood T cell repertoires in COVID-19. Profiling relied on immunoSEQ multiplex PCR, and the TCRdb table lists in-frame clones only, not all of them. The sample records fewer than 150,000 clones, 75% to 90% being singletons. Sequencing input: peripheral blood. These receptors all stem from a human donor in a cohort sampled during active COVID-19.

The V call is TRBV7-9, the J call TRBJ1-2; 9 nucleotides align to TRBD1. V gave up 0 bases and J gave up 5 bases; unmatched junction bases: 10. CDR1 is SEHNR, CDR2 FQNEAQ, per germline (reference sequence). CDR3 length equals 17 residues. CDR3 DNA sequence: TGTGCCAGCAGCTTAGCGGGGAGACAGGGGGAATTATATGGCTACACCTTC. This sequence encodes CASSLAGRQGELYGYTF.

This clone was detected only a few times. The chain links TRBV12-3 or TRBV12-4 to TRBJ1-1; no clear D. The CDR3 is 12 residues long. Trimming left V 6 bases short and J 7 bases short, with 12 bases between. CDR3 amino acids: CASSPGGIEAFF. The DNA for the CDR3 is TGTGCCAGCAGCCCGGGAGGGATTGAAGCTTTCTTT.

This clone was recorded once. V usage is TRBV27 and J usage is TRBJ2-2, with D possibly TRBD2 on 5 matching bases. CDR1 is MNHEY, CDR2 SMNVEV, per germline (reference sequence). The V end lost 10 bases, the J end lost 2 bases, and 20 bases lay between the germline ends. This CDR3 has 16 residues. CDR3 residues: CATKLQRARNTGELFF. CDR3 DNA sequence: TGTGCCACCAAACTTCAGAGGGCCAGAAACACCGGGGAGCTGTTTTTT.

The chain uses TRBV7-9 and TRBJ2-1; 9 bases agree with TRBD2. This CDR3 is built from 13 residues. Per the germline V gene, CDR1 is SEHNR and CDR2 is FQNEAQ (reference sequence). Unmatched junction bases numbered 3, after V lost 5 bases and J lost 7 bases. The CDR3 DNA reads as TGTGCCAGCAGCCGACTAGCGGCAAATGAGCAGTTCTTC. Amino acid sequence: CASSRLAANEQFF.

The chain couples TRBV7-9 to TRBJ2-3, with 7 bases fitting TRBD2. Germline CDR1 SEHNR, CDR2 FQNEAQ (reference sequence). V was clipped by 5 bases and J by 3 bases; unmatched bases: 8. The CDR3 length is 15 residues. The CDR3 sequence is CASSRLAPQTDTQYF. CDR3 DNA sequence: TGTGCCAGCAGCCGACTAGCCCCCCAAACAGATACGCAGTATTTT.

This clone was seen a single time. The V and J genes are TRBV4-3 and TRBJ2-3; 9 bases are shared with TRBD1. The CDR3 has 16 residues. Germline V gene lookup returns CDR1 LGHNA and CDR2 YSLEER. The junction had 7 bases not matched to a gene; V was cut back by 3 bases and J by 3 bases. The CDR3 sequence is CASSHGGTGKTDTQYF. CDR3 sequence (DNA): TGCGCCAGCAGCCACGGGGGGACAGGGAAAACAGATACGCAGTATTTT.

This clone was counted a single time. The chain recombines TRBV18 with TRBJ2-1, with D maybe TRBD2 (6 bases). In germline, CDR1 is KGHSH, CDR2 LQKENI. V lost 3 bases and J 6 bases, leaving 12 bases between the germline ends. The CDR3 contains 14 residues. The CDR3 spells CASSPRDWSNEQFF. CDR3 in DNA: TGTGCCAGCTCACCTCGGGACTGGAGCAATGAGCAGTTCTTC.

The chain recombines TRBV7-9 with TRBJ2-2; TRBD1 matches at 9 bases. With 1 base clipped from V and 5 bases from J, the junction kept 5 bases outside the gene matches. This CDR3 has 16 amino acids. In germline, CDR1 is SEHNR, CDR2 FQNEAQ (reference sequence). The CDR3 loop reads CASSLGRGQGTGELFF. The CDR3 DNA reads as TGTGCCAGCAGCTTAGGAAGGGGACAGGGAACCGGGGAGCTGTTTTTT.

CDR3 loop: CASSHPPGTAYNEQFF. The DNA of the CDR3 is TGTGCCAGCAGCCACCCCCCCGGGACAGCTTACAATGAGCAGTTCTTC. The chain is built from TRBV3-1 (or the pseudogene TRBV3-2) and TRBJ2-1; TRBD1 agrees at 7 bases. The CDR3 contains 16 residues. CDR1 and CDR2 from the germline V gene are LGHDT and YNNKEL (reference sequence). V gave up 3 bases and J gave up 4 bases; unmatched junction bases: 9.

This clone was detected only once. The chain uses TRBV5-4 and TRBJ2-7; possible D gene TRBD1, 6 bases. The CDR3 runs to 15 residues. Germline V gene lookup returns CDR1 SGHNT and CDR2 YYREEE (reference sequence). V lost 0 bases and J lost 2, with 12 bases in between. CDR3 coding DNA: TGTGCCAGCAGCTTGGGGGGGCGGACGACCTACGAGCAGTACTTC. Amino acids: CASSLGGRTTYEQYF.

V usage is TRBV4-1 and J usage is TRBJ2-7; 12 bases match TRBD2. Germline V gives CDR1 MGHRA, CDR2 YSYEKL. This CDR3 comprises 17 residues. The ends lost 3 bases at V and 2 bases at J; junction bases unmatched: 8. The CDR3: CASSHIPGLAGTYEQYV. In DNA form, the CDR3 reads TGCGCCAGCAGCCATATCCCCGGACTAGCGGGAACCTACGAGCAGTACGTC.

The chain employs TRBV6-2 or TRBV6-3 and TRBJ1-3, with a tentative D call TRBD1 (6 bases). CDR1 is MNHEY, CDR2 SVGEGT, per germline. The CDR3 has 17 amino acids. Trimming removed 5 bases at V and 0 bases at J, with 17 bases between. CDR3 bases: TGTGCCAGCAGTCCATCTGACAGGTACTCCTCTGGAAACACCATATATTTT. This encodes CASSPSDRYSSGNTIYF.

The rearrangement uses TRBV2 and TRBJ2-3; 13 bases line up with TRBD2. Germline assignment: CDR1 SNHLY and CDR2 FYNNEI. The CDR3 has 15 residues. The V and J ends lost 6 bases and 7 bases, in that order; junction bases with no gene match: 7. CDR3 residues: CASSPTSGGTNTQYF. Written as DNA, the CDR3 is TGTGCCAGCAGCCCGACTAGCGGGGGGACGAATACGCAGTATTTT.

This rearrangement joins TRBV24-1 to TRBJ2-2; D uncertain. The V and J ends lost 5 bases and 2 bases respectively, with 8 bases between them. The length of the CDR3 is 14 residues. Germline V gives CDR1 KGHDR, CDR2 SFDVKD. Written as DNA, the CDR3 is TGTGCCACCAGTGGACAAAGTAACACCGGGGAGCTGTTTTTT. This codes for CATSGQSNTGELFF.

The CDR3, as DNA: TGTGCCAACCTCCTCGCTATCCGACAGGGTCTCGTTCGCTACACCTTC. Translated, it gives CANLLAIRQGLVRYTF. The chain is built from TRBV27 and TRBJ1-2; 7 bases map to TRBD1. The germline gives CDR1 MNHEY, CDR2 SMNVEV (reference sequence). The CDR3 runs 16 residues. J lost 9 bases, V lost 10 bases, and 23 bases had no gene match.

The chain uses TRBV7-9 and TRBJ2-7, with TRBD2 as a possible D gene (5 bases). This CDR3 contains 12 residues. Germline CDR1 reads SEHNR; CDR2 reads FQNEAQ (reference sequence). V was shortened by 4 bases and J by 7 bases, with 11 bases between the two germline ends. Here the CDR3 reads CASSSGSGEQYF. CDR3 bases: TGTGCCAGCAGCTCTGGGAGCGGAGAGCAGTACTTC. The whole variable domain, filled in from reference TRBV7-9 and TRBJ2-7, reads DTGVSQNPRHKITKRGQNVTFRCDPISEHNRLYWYRQTLGQGPEFLTYFQNEAQLEKSRLLSDRFSAERPKGSFSTLEIQRTEQGDSAMYLCASSSGSGEQYFGPGTRLTVT.

The genes are TRBV30 and TRBJ2-5; 14 bases line up with TRBD2. This CDR3 has 16 amino acids. Germline V gives CDR1 GTSNPN, CDR2 SVGIG (reference sequence). V was clipped by 2 bases and J by 5 bases; unmatched bases: 7. CDR3 coding DNA: TGTGCCTGGAGTTGGGGGACTAGCGGGAGCGGGGAGACCCAGTACTTC. Translation gives CAWSWGTSGSGETQYF.

V and J are TRBV5-4 and TRBJ2-7; TRBD1 matches 10 bases. From germline, CDR1 is SGHNT and CDR2 YYREEE (reference sequence). This CDR3 contains 15 residues. The V gene end was trimmed by 3 bases and the J gene end by 3 bases; junction bases not matched to a gene: 6. As DNA, the CDR3 is TGTGCCAGCAGCTCTGGGACAGGGGCGAGCTACGAGCAGTACTTC. Its translation is CASSSGTGASYEQYF.

The V gene is TRBV7-8, the J gene TRBJ2-3; the D gene is possibly TRBD2 (7 bases). Germline CDR1 SGHVS, CDR2 FQNEAQ. The CDR3 extends over 13 amino acids. Trimming took 5 bases from V and 9 from J, leaving 15 bases between them. The CDR3 loop reads CASSPGGGLTQYF. The CDR3 nucleotides are TGTGCCAGCAGCCCGGGGGGCGGACTAACGCAGTATTTT.

The chain carries TRBV7-9 and TRBJ2-7; 8 bases agree with TRBD2. Germline V gene lookup returns CDR1 SEHNR and CDR2 FQNEAQ (reference sequence). This CDR3 region has 16 residues. The V and J ends lost 2 bases and 6 bases, in that order; junction bases with no gene match: 12. The CDR3 region is CASSLSGGGLAGEQYF. DNA for the CDR3: TGTGCCAGCAGCTTATCCGGGGGGGGCCTAGCGGGCGAGCAGTACTTC.

The chain is built from TRBV27 and TRBJ2-1; unclear D gene. The CDR3 extends over 15 amino acids. Germline V gene lookup returns CDR1 MNHEY and CDR2 SMNVEV (reference sequence). The V and J ends lost 3 bases and 4 bases respectively, with 13 bases between them. CDR3 bases: TGTGCCAGCAGTTTCTTCCCCCCCGGTTACAATGAGCAGTTCTTC. Translating it yields CASSFFPPGYNEQFF.

The chain employs TRBV9 and TRBJ2-3; D is uncertain. CDR1 is SGDLS and CDR2 is YYNGEE in the germline V gene. Trimming took off 6 bases at V and 2 bases at J, with 7 bases between the two ends. The CDR3 sequence is 12 residues long. Written as DNA, the CDR3 is TGTGCCAGCAACTCACTCACAGATACGCAGTATTTT. Translated, it gives CASNSLTDTQYF.

This chain joins TRBV7-2 and TRBJ2-1; TRBD2 matches 7 bases. With 5 bases clipped from V and 1 base from J, the junction kept 5 bases outside the gene matches. The CDR3 is 15 amino acids. From germline, CDR1 is SGHTA and CDR2 FQGNSA. The DNA for the CDR3 is TGTGCCAGCAGCCAAGGACTAGTTTCCTACAATGAGCAGTTCTTC. This gives the protein CASSQGLVSYNEQFF.

The V and J genes are TRBV7-8 and TRBJ2-2, with D perhaps TRBD2 (7 bases). V was clipped by 5 bases and J by 5 bases, with 15 bases between them. Germline V CDR1 and CDR2: SGHVS, FQNEAQ. CDR3 length: 15 amino acids. CDR3 DNA sequence: TGTGCCAGCAGCCCCAGGGGAGGGGTTACCGGGGAGCTGTTTTTT. Amino acids: CASSPRGGVTGELFF. Based on the CDR3 plus reference TRBV7-8 and TRBJ2-2, the full variable domain is GAGVSQSPRYKVAKRGQDVALRCDPISGHVSLFWYQQALGQGPEFLTYFQNEAQLDKSGLPSDRFFAERPEGSVSTLKIQRTQQEDSAVYLCASSPRGGVTGELFFGEGSRLTVL.

This clone was observed once. This chain connects TRBV5-1 to TRBJ2-5, with 7 positions matching TRBD1. Germline CDR1 is SGHRS and CDR2 is YFSETQ. The V segment lost 3 bases and the J segment 1 base; nucleotides outside the gene matches: 6. The CDR3 is made up of 15 amino acids. CDR3 coding DNA: TGCGCCAGCAGCTGGGAAGGGGGCCTCCAAGAGACCCAGTACTTC. This encodes CASSWEGGLQETQYF.

The chain has TRBV5-1 and TRBJ1-2; D ambiguous. The CDR3 runs 15 residues. The germline gives CDR1 SGHRS, CDR2 YFSETQ. V was trimmed by 9 bases and J by 6 bases, leaving 24 bases between them. The CDR3 DNA is TGCGCCACCTCTCCCTTGGTGGCAGGTCAAAATGGCTACACCTTC. Translated, it gives CATSPLVAGQNGYTF.

The chain carries TRBV2 and TRBJ2-3; 14 nucleotides line up with TRBD2. Trimming removed 5 bases from V and 5 bases from J; junction bases left unmatched: 6. The CDR3 contains 16 residues. CDR1 and CDR2 from the germline V gene are SNHLY and FYNNEI. CDR3 sequence reads: CASSRLAGGPGDTQYF. DNA for the CDR3: TGTGCCAGCAGTCGACTAGCGGGAGGGCCGGGAGATACGCAGTATTTT. The complete variable domain, with remaining parts taken from reference TRBV2 and TRBJ2-3, reads EPEVTQTPSHQVTQMGQEVILRCVPISNHLYFYWYRQILGQKVEFLVSFYNNEISEKSEIFDDQFSVERPDGSNFTLKIRSTKLEDSAMYFCASSRLAGGPGDTQYFGPGTRLTVL.

This chain uses TRBV6-5 with TRBJ1-2, with TRBD1 matching 7 bases. The CDR3 length is 14 residues. V shed 5 bases, J shed 2 bases, and the junction held 5 bases outside the gene matches. Per germline, CDR1 MNHEY and CDR2 SVGAGI. The CDR3 sequence is CASSPGGMNYGYTF. The CDR3 DNA reads TGTGCCAGCAGTCCAGGGGGGATGAACTATGGCTACACCTTC.

This clone was picked up one time. The chain is built from TRBV30 and TRBJ2-1; 9 bases are a match to TRBD2. CDR1 is GTSNPN, CDR2 SVGIG, per germline (reference sequence). The J segment lost 0 bases and the V segment lost 0 bases, leaving 9 bases of the junction unmatched. The CDR3 runs 18 residues. The CDR3 reads CAWSVSSGGITSYNEQFF. In nucleotides, the CDR3 is TGTGCCTGGAGTGTAAGTAGCGGGGGTATCACCTCCTACAATGAGCAGTTCTTC.

V usage is TRBV7-2 and J usage is TRBJ2-1; 9 bases fit TRBD1. The length of the CDR3 is 15 residues. Germline V lookup: CDR1 SGHTA, CDR2 FQGNSA. V lost 3 bases, J lost 1 base, and 1 base stayed unmatched. The CDR3 loop is CASSFGTGSYNEQFF. In DNA, the CDR3 is TGTGCCAGCAGCTTTGGGACAGGGTCCTACAATGAGCAGTTCTTC.

This sequence joins TRBV18 and TRBJ2-1; 15 nucleotides align to TRBD2. This CDR3 region has 15 residues. Germline V gives CDR1 KGHSH, CDR2 LQKENI. V lost 6 bases to trimming and J lost 10 bases; unmatched junction nucleotides: 7. As DNA, the CDR3 is TGTGCCAGCTCCTATAGCGGGACTAGCGGGAGGGAGCAGTTCTTC. The encoded protein is CASSYSGTSGREQFF.